This TCR beta chain was sequenced for a study of Ad26.COV2.S vaccination and SARS-CoV-2 variants. A note on this clone: Its antigen is not known.

This CDR3 region has 12 residues. Trimming took off 6 bases at V and 5 bases at J, with 10 bases between the two ends. The repertoire was sequenced with immunoSEQ multiplex PCR; TCRdb's copy has only in-frame clones and lacks some. The profile shows around 100,000 clones, 80% of them singletons. Study results and limitations: Those who received the vaccine showed greater spike-specific TCR breadth than those given placebo.

The sequenced sample was peripheral blood, obtained after recovery from COVID-19. The TCR originated in a human donor who had recovered from COVID-19. The rearrangement links TRBV12-3 or TRBV12-4 to TRBJ2-5; D call uncertain. The CDR3 DNA sequence: TGTGCCAGCAGGGACCTTATGGAGACCCAGTACTTC. Translation gives CASRDLMETQYF.